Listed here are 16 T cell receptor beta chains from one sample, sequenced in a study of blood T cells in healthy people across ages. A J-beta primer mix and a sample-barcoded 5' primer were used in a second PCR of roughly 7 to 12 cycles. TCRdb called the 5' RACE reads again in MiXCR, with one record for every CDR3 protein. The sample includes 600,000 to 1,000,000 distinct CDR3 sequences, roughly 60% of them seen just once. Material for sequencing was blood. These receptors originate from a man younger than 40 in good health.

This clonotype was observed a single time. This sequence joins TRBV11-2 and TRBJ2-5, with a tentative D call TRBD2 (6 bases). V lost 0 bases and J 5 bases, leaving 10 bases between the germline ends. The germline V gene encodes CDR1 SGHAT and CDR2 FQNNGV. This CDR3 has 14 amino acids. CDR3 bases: TGTGCCAGCAGCTTAGAGGCCGCGGGGGAGACCCAGTACTTC. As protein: CASSLEAAGETQYF.

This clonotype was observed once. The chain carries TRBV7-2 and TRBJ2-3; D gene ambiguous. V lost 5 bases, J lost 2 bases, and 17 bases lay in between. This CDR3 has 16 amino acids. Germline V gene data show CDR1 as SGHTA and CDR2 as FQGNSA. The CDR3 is CASSPVGWANTDTQYF. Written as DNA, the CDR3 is TGTGCCAGCAGCCCCGTTGGCTGGGCTAACACAGATACGCAGTATTTT. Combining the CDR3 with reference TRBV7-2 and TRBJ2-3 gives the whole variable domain GAGVSQSPSNKVTEKGKDVELRCDPISGHTALYWYRQSLGQGLEFLIYFQGNSAPDKSGLPSDRFSAERTGGSVSTLTIQRTQQEDSAVYLCASSPVGWANTDTQYFGPGTRLTVL.

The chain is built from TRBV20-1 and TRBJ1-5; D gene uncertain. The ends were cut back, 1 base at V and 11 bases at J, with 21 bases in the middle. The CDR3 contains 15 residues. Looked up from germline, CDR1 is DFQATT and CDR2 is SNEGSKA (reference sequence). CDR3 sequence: CSARATGPRGWTQHF. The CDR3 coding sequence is TGCAGTGCTAGAGCAACCGGGCCGCGGGGTTGGACCCAGCATTTT.

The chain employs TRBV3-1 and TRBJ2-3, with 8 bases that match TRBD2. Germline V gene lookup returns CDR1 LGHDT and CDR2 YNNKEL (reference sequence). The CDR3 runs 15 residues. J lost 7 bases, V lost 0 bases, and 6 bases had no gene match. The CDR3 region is CASSQDYSGGNTQYF. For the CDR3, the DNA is TGTGCCAGCAGCCAAGACTACAGCGGGGGTAATACGCAGTATTTT.

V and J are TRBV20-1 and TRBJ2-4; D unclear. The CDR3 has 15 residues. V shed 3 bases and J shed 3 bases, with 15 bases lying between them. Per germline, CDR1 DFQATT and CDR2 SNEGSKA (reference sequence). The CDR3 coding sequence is TGCAGTGCTAGTATGATGAAGGCGGTCAAAAACATTCAGTACTTC. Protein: CSASMMKAVKNIQYF.

As DNA, the CDR3 is TGCAGTGCCGGACTAGCGGGCGGTGAAGAGACCCAGTACTTC. This sequence encodes CSAGLAGGEETQYF. This chain uses TRBV20-1 with TRBJ2-5; 11 positions match TRBD2. The CDR3 totals 14 residues. CDR1 and CDR2 (germline): DFQATT, SNEGSKA (reference sequence). J lost 3 bases, V lost 6 bases, and 6 bases had no gene match.

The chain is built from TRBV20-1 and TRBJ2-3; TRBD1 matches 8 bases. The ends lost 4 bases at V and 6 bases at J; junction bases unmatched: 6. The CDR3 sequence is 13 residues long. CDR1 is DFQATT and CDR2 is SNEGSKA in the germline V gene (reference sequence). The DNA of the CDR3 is TGCAGTGCTAATTCACAGGGGGAGGATACGCAGTATTTT. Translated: CSANSQGEDTQYF.

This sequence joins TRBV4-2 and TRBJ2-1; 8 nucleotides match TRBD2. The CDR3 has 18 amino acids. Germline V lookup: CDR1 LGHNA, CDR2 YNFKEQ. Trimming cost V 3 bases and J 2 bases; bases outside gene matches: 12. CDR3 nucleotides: TGTGCCAGCAGCCAGAAAGTTCCGGGACTAGTAACCTACAATGAGCAGTTCTTC. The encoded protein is CASSQKVPGLVTYNEQFF.

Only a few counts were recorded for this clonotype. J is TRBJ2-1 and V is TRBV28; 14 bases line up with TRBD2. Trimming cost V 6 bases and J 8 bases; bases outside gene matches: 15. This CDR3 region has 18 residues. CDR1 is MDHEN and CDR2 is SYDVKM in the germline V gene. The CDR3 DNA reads TGTGCCAGCAGCCTCCGGTTTGGGACTAGCGGGAGAGATGATGAGCAGTTCTTC. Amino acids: CASSLRFGTSGRDDEQFF.

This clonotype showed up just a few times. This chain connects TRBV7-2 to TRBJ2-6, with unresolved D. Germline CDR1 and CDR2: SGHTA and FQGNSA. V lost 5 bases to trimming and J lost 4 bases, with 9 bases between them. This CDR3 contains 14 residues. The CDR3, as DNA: TGTGCCAGCAGCCAGACCCCCGGGGCCAACGTCCTGACTTTC. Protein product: CASSQTPGANVLTF.

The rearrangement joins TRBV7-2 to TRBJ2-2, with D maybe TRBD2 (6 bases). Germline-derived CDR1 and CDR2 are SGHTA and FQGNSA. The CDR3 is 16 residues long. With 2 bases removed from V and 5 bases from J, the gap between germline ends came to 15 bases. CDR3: CASSLRRDLATGELFF. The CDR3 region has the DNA TGTGCCAGCAGCTTACGGCGGGATCTTGCGACCGGGGAGCTGTTTTTT.

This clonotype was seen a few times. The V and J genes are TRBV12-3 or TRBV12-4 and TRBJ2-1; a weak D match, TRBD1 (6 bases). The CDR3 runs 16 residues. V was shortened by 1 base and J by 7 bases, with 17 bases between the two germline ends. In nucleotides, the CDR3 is TGTGCCAGCAGTTTAGATTGGGGGCCAAGGCTGAATGAGCAGTTCTTC. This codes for CASSLDWGPRLNEQFF.

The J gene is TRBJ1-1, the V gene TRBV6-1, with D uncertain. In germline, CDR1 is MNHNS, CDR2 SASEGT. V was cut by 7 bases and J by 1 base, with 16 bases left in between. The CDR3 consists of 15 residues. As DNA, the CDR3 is TGTGCCAGCACCGGACTCGGCAGGTCGAACACTGAAGCTTTCTTT. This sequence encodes CASTGLGRSNTEAFF.

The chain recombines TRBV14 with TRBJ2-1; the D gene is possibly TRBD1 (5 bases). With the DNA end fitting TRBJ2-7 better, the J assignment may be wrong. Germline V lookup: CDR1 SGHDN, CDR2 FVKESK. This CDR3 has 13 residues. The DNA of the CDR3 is TGTGCCAGCAGCCAGGTGCTGGACAATGAGCAGTACTTC. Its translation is CASSQVLDNEQYF.

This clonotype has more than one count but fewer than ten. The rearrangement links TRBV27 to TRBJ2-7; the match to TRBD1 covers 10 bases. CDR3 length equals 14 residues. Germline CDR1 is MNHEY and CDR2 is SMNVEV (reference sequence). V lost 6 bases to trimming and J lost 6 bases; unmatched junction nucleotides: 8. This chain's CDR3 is CASSAGTGVVEQYF. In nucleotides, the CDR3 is TGTGCCAGCAGCGCCGGGACAGGGGTAGTCGAGCAGTACTTC.

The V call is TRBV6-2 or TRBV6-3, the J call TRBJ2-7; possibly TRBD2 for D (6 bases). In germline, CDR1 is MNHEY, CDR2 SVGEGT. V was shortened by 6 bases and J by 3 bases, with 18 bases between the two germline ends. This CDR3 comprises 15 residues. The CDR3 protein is CASSRRSGGIYEQYF. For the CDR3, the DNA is TGTGCCAGCAGCCGGAGGAGTGGGGGGATCTACGAGCAGTACTTC.